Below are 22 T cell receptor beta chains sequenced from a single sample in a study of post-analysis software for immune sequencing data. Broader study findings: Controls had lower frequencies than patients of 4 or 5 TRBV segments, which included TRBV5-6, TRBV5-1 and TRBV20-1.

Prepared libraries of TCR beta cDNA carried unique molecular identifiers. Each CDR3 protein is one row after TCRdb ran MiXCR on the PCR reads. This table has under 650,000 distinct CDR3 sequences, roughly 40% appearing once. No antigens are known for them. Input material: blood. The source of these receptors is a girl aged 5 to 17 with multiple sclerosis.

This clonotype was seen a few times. In DNA form, the CDR3 reads TGTGCCAGCAGCGTAAACAGGGAGGGCTATGGCTACACCTTC. This sequence encodes CASSVNREGYGYTF. This chain connects TRBV7-9 to TRBJ1-2, with D maybe TRBD1 (6 bases). Trimming shortened V by 5 bases and J by 4 bases, and 14 bases separated the two germline ends. The CDR3 sequence is 14 residues long. CDR1 is SEHNR, CDR2 FQNEAQ, per germline (reference sequence).

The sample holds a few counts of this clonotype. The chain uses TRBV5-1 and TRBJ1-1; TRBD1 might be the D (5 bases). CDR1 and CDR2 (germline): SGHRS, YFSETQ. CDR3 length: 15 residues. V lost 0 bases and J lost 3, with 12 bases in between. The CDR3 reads CASSLATGWDTEAFF. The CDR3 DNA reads TGCGCCAGCAGCTTGGCCACAGGTTGGGACACTGAAGCTTTCTTT. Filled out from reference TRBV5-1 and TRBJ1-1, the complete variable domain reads KAGVTQTPRYLIKTRGQQVTLSCSPISGHRSVSWYQQTPGQGLQFLFEYFSETQRNKGNFPGRFSGRQFSNSRSEMNVSTLELGDSALYLCASSLATGWDTEAFFGQGTRLTVV.

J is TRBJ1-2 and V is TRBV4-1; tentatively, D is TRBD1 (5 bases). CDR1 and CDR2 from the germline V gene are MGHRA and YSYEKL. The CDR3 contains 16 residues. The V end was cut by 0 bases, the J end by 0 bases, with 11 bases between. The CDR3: CASSQEPGSTNYGYTF. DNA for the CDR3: TGCGCCAGCAGCCAAGAGCCAGGGAGTACTAACTATGGCTACACCTTC.

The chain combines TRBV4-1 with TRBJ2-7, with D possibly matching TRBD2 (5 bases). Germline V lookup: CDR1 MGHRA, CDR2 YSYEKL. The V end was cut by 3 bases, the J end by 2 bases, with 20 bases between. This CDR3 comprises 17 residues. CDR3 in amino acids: CASSQAMWASPPYEQYF. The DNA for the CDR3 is TGCGCCAGCAGCCAGGCTATGTGGGCTAGCCCTCCCTACGAGCAGTACTTC.

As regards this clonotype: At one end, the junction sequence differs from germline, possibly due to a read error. The CDR3 loop is CASSFDRANEQFF. CDR3 DNA sequence: TGTGCTAGCAGCTTCGACAGGGCCAATGAGCAGTTCTTC. This sequence joins TRBV7-7 and TRBJ2-1, with 7 nucleotides matching TRBD1. In germline, CDR1 is SSHAT, CDR2 FNYEAQ (reference sequence). The CDR3 totals 13 residues.

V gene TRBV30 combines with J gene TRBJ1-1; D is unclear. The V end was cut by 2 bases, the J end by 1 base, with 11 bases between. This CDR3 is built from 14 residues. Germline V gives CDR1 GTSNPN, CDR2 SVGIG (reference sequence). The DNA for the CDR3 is TGTGCCTGGAGTTATAAGGCCGAGAACACTGAAGCTTTCTTT. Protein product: CAWSYKAENTEAFF.

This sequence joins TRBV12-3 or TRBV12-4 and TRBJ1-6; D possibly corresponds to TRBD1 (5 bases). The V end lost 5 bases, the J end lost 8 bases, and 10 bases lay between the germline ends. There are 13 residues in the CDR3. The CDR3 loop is CASSLSGYSPLHF. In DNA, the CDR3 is TGTGCCAGCAGTCTATCAGGGTATTCACCCCTCCACTTT.

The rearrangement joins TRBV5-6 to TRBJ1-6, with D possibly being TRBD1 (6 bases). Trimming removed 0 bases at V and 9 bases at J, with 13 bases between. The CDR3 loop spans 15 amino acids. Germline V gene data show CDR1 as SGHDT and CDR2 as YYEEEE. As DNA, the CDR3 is TGTGCCAGCAGCTTGGGGCAGGGGTTTAGTTCACCCCTCCACTTT. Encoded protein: CASSLGQGFSSPLHF.

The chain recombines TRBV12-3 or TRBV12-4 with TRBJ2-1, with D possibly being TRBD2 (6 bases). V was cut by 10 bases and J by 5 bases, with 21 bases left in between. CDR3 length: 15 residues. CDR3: CATAGRIADHNEQFF. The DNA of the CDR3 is TGTGCCACCGCCGGGCGGATAGCGGACCACAATGAGCAGTTCTTC.

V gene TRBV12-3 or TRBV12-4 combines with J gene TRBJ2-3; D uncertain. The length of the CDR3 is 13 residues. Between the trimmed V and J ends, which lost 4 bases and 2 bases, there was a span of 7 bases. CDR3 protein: CASSYRHTDTQYF. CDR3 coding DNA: TGTGCCAGCAGTTACCGGCACACAGATACGCAGTATTTT.

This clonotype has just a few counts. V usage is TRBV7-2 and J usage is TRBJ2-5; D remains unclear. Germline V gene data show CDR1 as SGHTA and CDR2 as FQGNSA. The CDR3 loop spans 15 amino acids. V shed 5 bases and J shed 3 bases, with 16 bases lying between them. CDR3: CASSGKVVPKETQYF. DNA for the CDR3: TGTGCCAGCAGCGGAAAGGTGGTTCCCAAAGAGACCCAGTACTTC.

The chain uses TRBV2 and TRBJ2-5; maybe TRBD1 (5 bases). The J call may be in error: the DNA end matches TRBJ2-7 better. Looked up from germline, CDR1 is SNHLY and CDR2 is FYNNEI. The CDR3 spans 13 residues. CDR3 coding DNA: TGTGCCAGCAAGGGGTACGTCCCCTACGAGCAGTACTTC. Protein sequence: CASKGYVPYEQYF.

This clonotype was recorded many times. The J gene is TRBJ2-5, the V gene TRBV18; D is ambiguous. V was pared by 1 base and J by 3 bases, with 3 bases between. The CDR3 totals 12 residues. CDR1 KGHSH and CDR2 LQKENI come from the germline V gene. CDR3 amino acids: CASSPREETQYF. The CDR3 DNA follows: TGTGCCAGCTCACCACGCGAAGAGACCCAGTACTTC. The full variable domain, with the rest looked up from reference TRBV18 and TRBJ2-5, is NAGVMQNPRHLVRRRGQEARLRCSPMKGHSHVYWYRQLPEEGLKFMVYLQKENIIDESGMPKERFSAEFPKEGPSILRIQQVVRGDSAAYFCASSPREETQYFGPGTRLLVL.

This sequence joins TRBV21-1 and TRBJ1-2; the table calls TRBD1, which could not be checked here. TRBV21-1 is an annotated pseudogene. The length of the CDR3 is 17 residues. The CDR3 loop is CASSNPTRGTAGYGYTF. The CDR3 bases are TGTGCCAGCAGCAACCCAACCCGGGGAACTGCTGGCTATGGCTACACCTTC.

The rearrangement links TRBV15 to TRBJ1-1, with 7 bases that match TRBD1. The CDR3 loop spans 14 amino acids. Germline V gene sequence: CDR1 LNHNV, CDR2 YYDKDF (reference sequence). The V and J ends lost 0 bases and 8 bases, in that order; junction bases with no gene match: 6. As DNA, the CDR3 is TGTGCCACCAGCAGAGATGAGGGGACAGAAGAAGCTTTCTTT. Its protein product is CATSRDEGTEEAFF.

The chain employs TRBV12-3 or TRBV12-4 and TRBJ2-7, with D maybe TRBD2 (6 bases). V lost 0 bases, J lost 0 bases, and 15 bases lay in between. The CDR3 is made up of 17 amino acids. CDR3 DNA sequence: TGTGCCAGCAGTTTAGCGCCCCAGGCGGGAAGCTCCTACGAGCAGTACTTC. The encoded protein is CASSLAPQAGSSYEQYF.

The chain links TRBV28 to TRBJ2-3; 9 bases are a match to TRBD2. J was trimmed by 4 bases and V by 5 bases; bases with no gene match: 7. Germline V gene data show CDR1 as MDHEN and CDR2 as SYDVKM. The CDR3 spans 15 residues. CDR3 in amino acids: CASSPSGRWADTQYF. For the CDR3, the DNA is TGTGCCAGCAGTCCAAGCGGGAGGTGGGCAGATACGCAGTATTTT. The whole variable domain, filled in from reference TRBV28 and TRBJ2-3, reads DVKVTQSSRYLVKRTGEKVFLECVQDMDHENMFWYRQDPGLGLRLIYFSYDVKMKEKGDIPEGYSVSREKKERFSLILESASTNQTSMYLCASSPSGRWADTQYFGPGTRLTVL.

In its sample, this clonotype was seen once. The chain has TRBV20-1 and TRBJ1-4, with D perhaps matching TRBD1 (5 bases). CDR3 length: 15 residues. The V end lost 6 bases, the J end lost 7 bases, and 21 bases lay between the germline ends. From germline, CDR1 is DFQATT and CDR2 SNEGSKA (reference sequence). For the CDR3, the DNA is TGCAGTGCCCGCCGAAGGGGCGGGTCTGGTGAAAAACTGTTTTTT. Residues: CSARRRGGSGEKLFF.

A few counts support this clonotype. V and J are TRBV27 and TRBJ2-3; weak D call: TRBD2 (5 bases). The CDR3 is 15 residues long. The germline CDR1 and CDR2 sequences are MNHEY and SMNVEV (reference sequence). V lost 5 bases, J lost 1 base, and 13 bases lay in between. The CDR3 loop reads CASSPISDRTDTQYF. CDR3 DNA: TGTGCCAGCAGTCCGATTAGCGACCGCACAGATACGCAGTATTTT.

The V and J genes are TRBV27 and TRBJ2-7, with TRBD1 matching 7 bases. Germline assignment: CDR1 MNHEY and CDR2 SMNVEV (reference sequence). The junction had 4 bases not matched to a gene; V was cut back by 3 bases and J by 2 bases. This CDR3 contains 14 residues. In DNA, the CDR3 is TGTGCCAGCAGTTTGGACAGGAGGCCCTACGAGCAGTACTTC. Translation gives CASSLDRRPYEQYF.

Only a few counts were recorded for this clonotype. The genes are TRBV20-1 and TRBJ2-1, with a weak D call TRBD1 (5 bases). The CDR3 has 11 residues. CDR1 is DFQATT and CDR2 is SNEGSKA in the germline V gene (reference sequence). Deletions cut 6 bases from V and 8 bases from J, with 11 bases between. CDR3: CSAWGQDEQFF. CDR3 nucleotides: TGCAGTGCCTGGGGCCAGGATGAGCAGTTCTTC.

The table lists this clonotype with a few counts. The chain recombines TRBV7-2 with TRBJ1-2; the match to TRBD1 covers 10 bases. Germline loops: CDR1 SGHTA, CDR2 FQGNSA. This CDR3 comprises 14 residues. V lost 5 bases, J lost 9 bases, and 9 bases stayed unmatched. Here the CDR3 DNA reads TGTGCCAGCAGCCCTCCCGACAGGGGGCGAAGCTACACCTTC. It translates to CASSPPDRGRSYTF.